Presented here are 32 T cell receptor beta chains from one specimen sequenced in a study of control samples from healthy donors and cancer patients. Only in-frame clones appear in the TCRdb table, and some are missing; sequencing was by immunoSEQ multiplex PCR. The table lists more than 45,000 clones, more than 85% of them singletons, with 0.91% in the top ten. The sample was PBMCs. The receptor source for this set is a man younger than 45 with colorectal cancer.

This rearrangement joins TRBV11-2 to TRBJ2-5; D is undetermined. The CDR3 totals 17 residues. CDR1 and CDR2 (germline): SGHAT, FQNNGV. V gave up 0 bases and J gave up 5 bases, with 19 bases separating them. CDR3 loop: CASSLEARAFKVETQYF. The CDR3 DNA reads TGTGCCAGCAGCTTAGAAGCAAGGGCTTTCAAAGTGGAGACCCAGTACTTC.

The chain has TRBV13 and TRBJ2-7; 11 bases align to TRBD1. CDR1 and CDR2 from the germline V gene are PRHDT and FYEKMQ (reference sequence). The CDR3 totals 14 residues. The J segment lost 3 bases and the V segment lost 5 bases, leaving 3 bases of the junction unmatched. The CDR3: CASSRGTGGYEQYF. CDR3 DNA sequence: TGTGCCAGCAGCCGCGGGACAGGGGGCTACGAGCAGTACTTC.

CDR3 nucleotides: TGCGCCAGCAGTGATGGGGGACATCAGCCCCAGCATTTT. Its protein is CASSDGGHQPQHF. V gene TRBV10-2 combines with J gene TRBJ1-5; possibly TRBD1 for D (5 bases). The V gene's germline CDR1 is WSHSY and CDR2 SAAADI. This CDR3 region has 13 residues. V was trimmed by 3 bases and J by 5 bases, leaving 8 bases between them.

The chain joins TRBV4-3 to TRBJ1-1, with D possibly TRBD1 on 6 matching bases. This CDR3 has 18 residues. V was clipped by 1 base and J by 5 bases, with 23 bases between them. The germline V gene encodes CDR1 LGHNA and CDR2 YSLEER. CDR3 nucleotide sequence: TGCGCCAGCAGCCAAGCCGTCCCACGGGCAGGGGTGGGGACTGAAGCTTTCTTT. Translation: CASSQAVPRAGVGTEAFF.

This chain uses TRBV5-1 with TRBJ1-2; TRBD1 aligns across 8 bases. This CDR3 has 13 amino acids. Germline CDR1 and CDR2: SGHRS and YFSETQ. The ends lost 3 bases at V and 5 bases at J; junction bases unmatched: 3. The CDR3 nucleotides read TGCGCCAGCAGCTATTACAGGGGGTATGGCTACACCTTC. Residues: CASSYYRGYGYTF.

The chain employs TRBV23-1 and TRBJ1-4, with a possible D match to TRBD1 (5 bases). TRBV23-1 is noted as an ORF with a role that remains uncertain. V lost 3 bases to trimming and J lost 8 bases, with 13 bases between them. The CDR3 loop spans 14 amino acids. CDR3 protein: CASSQGRGREKLFF. The CDR3 nucleotides are TGCGCCAGCAGTCAGGGGCGCGGCAGAGAAAAACTGTTTTTT.

The CDR3 nucleotides read TGTGCCAGCAGCTTTGGGGGCTACACCTTC. It is translated as CASSFGGYTF. The chain joins TRBV11-2 to TRBJ1-2, with D unclear. V was pared by 3 bases and J by 8 bases, with 4 bases between. This CDR3 has 10 amino acids. The germline V gene has CDR1 SGHAT and CDR2 FQNNGV. Filled out from reference TRBV11-2 and TRBJ1-2, the complete variable domain reads EAGVAQSPRYKIIEKRQSVAFWCNPISGHATLYWYQQILGQGPKLLIQFQNNGVVDDSQLPKDRFSAERLKGVDSTLKIQPAKLEDSAVYLCASSFGGYTFGSGTRLTVV.

The chain employs TRBV29-1 and TRBJ1-2; D remains unclear. The germline CDR1 and CDR2 sequences are SQVTM and ANQGSEA. Trimming shortened V by 4 bases and J by 4 bases, and 10 bases separated the two germline ends. The CDR3 totals 12 residues. The DNA for the CDR3 is TGCAGCGTTGTTTTGGGATCCTATGGCTACACCTTC. It translates to CSVVLGSYGYTF.

The gene calls are TRBV10-3 and TRBJ2-3; the match to TRBD2 covers 11 bases. V shed 8 bases and J 3 bases; nucleotides not matched to a gene: 4. CDR1 is ENHRY, CDR2 SYGVKD, per germline. The CDR3 length is 14 residues. The DNA for the CDR3 is TGTGCCATCGGTGCTAGCGGGGGGACAGATACGCAGTATTTT. Protein product: CAIGASGGTDTQYF.

The CDR3 loop reads CASSSNNEQYF. CDR3 nucleotide sequence: TGTGCCAGCAGTTCTAACAACGAGCAGTACTTC. This chain joins TRBV6-5 and TRBJ2-7; no clear D. The CDR3 runs 11 residues. Germline-derived CDR1 and CDR2 are MNHEY and SVGAGI. V was trimmed by 4 bases and J by 5 bases, leaving 6 bases between them.

This sequence joins TRBV4-2 and TRBJ2-7, with D tentatively TRBD1 or TRBD2 (5 bases each). Trimming removed 4 bases from V and 2 bases from J, with 18 bases in between. CDR1 LGHNA and CDR2 YNFKEQ come from the germline V gene. The CDR3 totals 16 residues. The chain's CDR3 is CASSPLGDPRPYEQYF. CDR3 DNA sequence: TGTGCCAGCAGCCCTCTCGGGGACCCAAGACCCTACGAGCAGTACTTC.

This rearrangement joins TRBV19 to TRBJ1-5; 8 bases agree with TRBD1. V lost 4 bases and J lost 1; bases outside the gene matches: 9. CDR3 size: 17 residues. Germline CDR1 reads LNHDA; CDR2 reads SQIVND (reference sequence). The CDR3 nucleotides read TGTGCCAGTAGTAAACCGGGACAGGCAATAAGCAATCAGCCCCAGCATTTT. Amino acids: CASSKPGQAISNQPQHF.

This clone was detected once. The CDR3 is CASSYRTGTSYEQYV. CDR3 nucleotides: TGTGCCAGCAGTTACCGGACAGGGACCTCCTACGAGCAGTACGTC. The chain combines TRBV6-2 or TRBV6-3 with TRBJ2-7; 8 bases fit TRBD1. The ends lost 2 bases at V and 0 bases at J; junction bases unmatched: 3. CDR3 length equals 15 residues. Germline CDR1 MNHEY, CDR2 SVGEGT.

The rearrangement joins TRBV6-4 to TRBJ1-2; the D is unclear. Germline loops: CDR1 MRHNA, CDR2 SNTAGT. Trimming shortened V by 3 bases and J by 5 bases, and 28 bases separated the two germline ends. The CDR3 covers 19 residues. The CDR3 loop is CASSETDASRETELYGYTF. Written as DNA, the CDR3 is TGTGCCAGCAGTGAAACCGACGCCTCCCGGGAGACGGAACTTTATGGCTACACCTTC.

This clone was seen once. At one end the junction does not follow the germline gene, possibly because of a read error. The genes are TRBV7-7 and TRBJ2-7; the D gene is possibly TRBD1 (5 bases). Germline CDR1 SSHAT, CDR2 FNYEAQ (reference sequence). The CDR3 extends over 13 amino acids. The DNA for the CDR3 is TGTGCTAGCAGCTTGGGGCCCTCCTACGAGCAGTACTTC. This sequence encodes CASSLGPSYEQYF.

This chain links TRBV6-5 with TRBJ1-1, with 8 positions matching TRBD1. This CDR3 spans 13 amino acids. In germline, CDR1 is MNHEY, CDR2 SVGAGI. J lost 4 bases, V lost 6 bases, and 4 bases had no gene match. CDR3 nucleotides: TGTGCCAGCAGGGACAGGGCGGCCACTGAAGCTTTCTTT. It translates to CASRDRAATEAFF.

The J gene is TRBJ1-4, the V gene TRBV25-1, with D perhaps TRBD1 (6 bases). Germline values: CDR1 MGHDK, CDR2 SYGVNS. V was clipped by 4 bases and J by 0 bases, with 9 bases between them. CDR3 length equals 15 residues. The CDR3, as DNA: TGTGCCAGCAGTGCAGGGGAAACAACTAATGAAAAACTGTTTTTT. Translating gives CASSAGETTNEKLFF.

A few counts support this clone. The chain combines TRBV7-2 with TRBJ1-6, with a tentative D call TRBD1 (5 bases). This CDR3 has 15 residues. CDR1 is SGHTA and CDR2 is FQGNSA in the germline V gene. Trimming removed 2 bases at V and 6 bases at J, with 11 bases between. The CDR3 loop reads CASSLYRGGNSPLHF. CDR3 DNA: TGTGCCAGCAGCTTATACCGGGGGGGTAATTCACCCCTCCACTTT.

The chain has TRBV4-1 and TRBJ1-1; perhaps TRBD1 as D (6 bases). The germline V gene has CDR1 MGHRA and CDR2 YSYEKL. CDR3 length: 16 amino acids. V lost 4 bases and J 1 base, leaving 16 bases between the germline ends. The CDR3 spells CASSLTEGRGNTEAFF. The DNA for the CDR3 is TGCGCCAGCAGCCTGACAGAGGGCAGGGGGAACACTGAAGCTTTCTTT.

V and J are TRBV19 and TRBJ2-3; D call uncertain. Germline loops: CDR1 LNHDA, CDR2 SQIVND (reference sequence). This CDR3 has 15 residues. With 2 bases removed from V and 1 base from J, the gap between germline ends came to 10 bases. In DNA, the CDR3 is TGTGCCAGTAGTATAATTGAACAAGGCACAGATACGCAGTATTTT. This gives the protein CASSIIEQGTDTQYF.

This rearrangement joins TRBV7-7 to TRBJ2-2, with D perhaps matching TRBD1 or TRBD2 (6 bases each). This CDR3 comprises 16 residues. CDR1 and CDR2 (germline): SSHAT, FNYEAQ (reference sequence). V gave up 5 bases and J gave up 2 bases, with 15 bases separating them. The CDR3 DNA is TGTGCCAGCAGCCCCTTGGGGGGCCGAAACACCGGGGAGCTGTTTTTT. Amino acid sequence: CASSPLGGRNTGELFF.

The rearrangement links TRBV30 to TRBJ2-2; possibly TRBD1 or TRBD2 for D (5 bases each). This CDR3 region has 15 residues. V lost 2 bases, J lost 4 bases, and 14 bases lay in between. The germline gives CDR1 GTSNPN, CDR2 SVGIG (reference sequence). The CDR3 DNA sequence: TGTGCCTGGAGTAACGGGGCCCGGGGCACCGGGGAGCTGTTTTTT. Its translation: CAWSNGARGTGELFF. The full variable domain, with the rest looked up from reference TRBV30 and TRBJ2-2, is SQTIHQWPATLVQPVGSPLSLECTVEGTSNPNLYWYRQAAGRGLQLLFYSVGIGQISSEVPQNLSASRPQDRQFILSSKKLLLSDSGFYLCAWSNGARGTGELFFGEGSRLTVL.

The J gene is TRBJ1-1, the V gene TRBV6-4; no clear D. The ends were cut back, 5 bases at V and 0 bases at J, with 7 bases in the middle. This CDR3 is 13 amino acids long. CDR1 is MRHNA and CDR2 is SNTAGT in the germline V gene. CDR3 sequence (DNA): TGTGCCAGCAGTTACAGTGTGAACACTGAAGCTTTCTTT. Protein product: CASSYSVNTEAFF.

The chain combines TRBV29-1 with TRBJ2-7; either TRBD1 or TRBD2 may fit D (5 bases each). CDR1 is SQVTM and CDR2 is ANQGSEA in the germline V gene. The length of the CDR3 is 13 residues. The V gene lost 6 bases and the J gene lost 3 bases, with 15 bases spanning the gap. The CDR3 DNA reads as TGCAGCGTCGGGACGGACCATTTCTACGAGCAGTACTTC. Its protein is CSVGTDHFYEQYF.

The CDR3 spells CASSERGWQLYEQYF. The CDR3 DNA sequence: TGTGCCAGCAGTGAGCGGGGGTGGCAACTCTACGAGCAGTACTTC. The V and J genes are TRBV6-1 and TRBJ2-7; 7 bases match TRBD2. The CDR3 consists of 15 residues. CDR1 and CDR2 from the germline V gene are MNHNS and SASEGT. Germline trimming cut 3 bases from V and 3 bases from J; bases unmatched to any gene: 8.

DNA of the CDR3: TGTGCCAGCAGCTTGAGGGGGCCCTACAATGAGCAGTTCTTC. Amino acid sequence: CASSLRGPYNEQFF. This chain links TRBV5-8 with TRBJ2-1, with TRBD1 identical over 7 bases. This CDR3 contains 14 residues. V shed 1 base, J shed 2 bases, and the junction held 0 bases outside the gene matches. Looked up from germline, CDR1 is SGHTS and CDR2 is YDEGEE.

The rearrangement joins TRBV12-3 or TRBV12-4 to TRBJ2-7; 7 bases agree with TRBD1. This CDR3 is 13 amino acids long. V lost 3 bases to trimming and J lost 2 bases; unmatched junction nucleotides: 1. CDR3 in DNA: TGTGCCAGCAGTTTCGGGACAGCCTACGAGCAGTACGTC. It translates to CASSFGTAYEQYV.

The V call is TRBV29-1, the J call TRBJ2-1, with 8 bases identical to TRBD2. CDR3 length: 15 residues. The V gene end was trimmed by 2 bases and the J gene end by 4 bases; junction bases not matched to a gene: 7. CDR1 and CDR2 (germline): SQVTM, ANQGSEA. The DNA for the CDR3 is TGCAGCGTTGAAACCCCGGGACTAGGGTACAATGAGCAGTTCTTC. Translating gives CSVETPGLGYNEQFF.

J is TRBJ2-5 and V is TRBV30; possible D gene TRBD1, 6 bases. There are 14 residues in the CDR3. Germline V lookup: CDR1 GTSNPN, CDR2 SVGIG (reference sequence). Trimming took off 1 base at V and 4 bases at J, with 13 bases between the two ends. CDR3 nucleotide sequence: TGTGCCTGGAGTGGAACAGGGATTCGAGAGACCCAGTACTTC. Translated: CAWSGTGIRETQYF.

The chain uses TRBV5-4 and TRBJ2-3, with 11 positions matching TRBD1. There are 17 residues in the CDR3. Germline V gene data show CDR1 as SGHNT and CDR2 as YYREEE (reference sequence). V shed 4 bases and J 4 bases; nucleotides not matched to a gene: 11. CDR3 sequence reads: CASSPGGTGGDSDTQYF. CDR3 nucleotide sequence: TGTGCCAGCAGCCCGGGGGGGACAGGGGGTGATTCAGATACGCAGTATTTT.

The chain carries TRBV2 and TRBJ1-1, with D tentatively TRBD1 (6 bases). Trimming pared 5 bases from V and 2 bases from J, leaving 18 bases between. Germline V CDR1 and CDR2: SNHLY, FYNNEI. The CDR3 covers 16 residues. CDR3 amino acids: CASSSTYKQGNTEAFF. Here the CDR3 DNA reads TGTGCCAGCAGTTCTACGTATAAACAGGGTAACACTGAAGCTTTCTTT.

This rearrangement joins TRBV7-6 to TRBJ1-1; TRBD1 is a possible D gene (6 bases). CDR1 SGHVS and CDR2 FNYEAQ come from the germline V gene. V lost 3 bases, J lost 8 bases, and 13 bases lay in between. This CDR3 comprises 13 residues. The CDR3 DNA reads TGTGCCAGCAGCTTTTTAACCGGGACAGAAGCTTTCTTT. This sequence encodes CASSFLTGTEAFF.